This TCR beta chain was found in a study of blood T cell repertoires in COVID-19. Study information: Acute and convalescent COVID-19 samples came from the United States, Italy and Spain. The analysed material was cDNA or gDNA that came from T cells, B-cell-depleted T cells, or PBMCs.

In the study's own analysis: How many nucleated cells were present was estimated from reference gene primer amplification. Method: immunoSEQ multiplex PCR; TCRdb's copy keeps in-frame clones and lacks some. V, J and clone size reflect that table, while D and trimming were determined from the DNA. This table has roughly 130,000 clones, approximately 80% appearing once. The V gene's germline CDR1 is MNHEY and CDR2 SVGAGI. Unmatched junction bases numbered 0, after V lost 8 bases and J lost 3 bases. The CDR3 length is 13 residues. The rearrangement uses TRBV6-5 and TRBJ2-2; 10 positions match TRBD1. Sequenced material: peripheral blood. The clonotype comes from a woman aged 55-70 years with acute or convalescent COVID-19. CDR3 sequence (DNA): TGTGCCAGCGGGACAGGGGACACCGGGGAGCTGTTTTTT. It is translated as CASGTGDTGELFF.